This record covers a single T cell receptor (beta chain). As yet, its antigen is unknown. V was cut by 5 bases and J by 7 bases, with 15 bases left in between. The germline CDR1 and CDR2 sequences are SGHAT and FQNNGV. This CDR3 is 14 amino acids long. The sample comes from a study of CD8 T cells in ankylosing spondylitis. TCRdb re-called the 5' RACE reads through MiXCR, storing one row per CDR3 protein. The sample lists approximately 540,000 distinct CDR3 sequences, about 13% occurring once. Whole-study findings and limits: Clones tied to disease were said to be significantly enriched in matched ankylosing spondylitis synovial fluid. Made up of roughly 8 highly homologous variants, a TCR beta motif appeared characteristic of ankylosing spondylitis blood.

The sequenced sample was blood, either unsorted or a sorted T cell fraction (not recorded which). The V gene is TRBV11-2, the J gene TRBJ2-1; D possibly corresponds to TRBD1 (6 bases). This sequence was found in a male donor with ankylosing spondylitis. This CDR3 is CASSRDTRTNEQFF. The CDR3 DNA is TGTGCCAGCAGCCGGGACACGAGGACAAATGAGCAGTTCTTC.